Following are 20 T cell receptor beta chains from one sample sequenced in a study of beta chain features in type 1 diabetes. Reverse transcription of all isolated RNA meant that expressed TCRB transcripts were sequenced. Clones were read by immunoSEQ multiplex PCR, and TCRdb kept only the in-frame ones, dropping some. This sample has under 500,000 clones, with approximately 28% found just once. The source material was naive CD4+ T cells from blood. All receptors come from a man aged 18 to 29 in good health.

In its sample, this clone was seen a few times. The genes are TRBV7-9 and TRBJ2-7; D uncertain. Trimming removed 1 base at V and 0 bases at J, with 7 bases between. Germline CDR1 and CDR2: SEHNR and FQNEAQ (reference sequence). The CDR3 consists of 14 residues. The CDR3 sequence is CASSLDGYSYEQYF. CDR3 DNA sequence: TGTGCCAGCAGCTTAGACGGGTACTCCTACGAGCAGTACTTC.

With respect to this clone: In the same sample, other DNA sequences code for this CDR3. The chain employs TRBV29-1 and TRBJ2-7, with TRBD2 matching 10 bases. The CDR3 runs to 13 residues. The germline V gene has CDR1 SQVTM and CDR2 ANQGSEA. V gave up 6 bases and J gave up 0 bases; unmatched junction bases: 2. The CDR3 coding sequence is TGCAGCGTCCGGACTAGCGGCTCCTACGAGCAGTACTTC. Amino acids: CSVRTSGSYEQYF.

The rearrangement joins TRBV7-9 to TRBJ1-5, with TRBD1 identical over 9 bases. The CDR3 is made up of 14 amino acids. V trimming: 5 bases; J trimming: 6 bases; junction bases outside the gene matches: 5. Germline V gives CDR1 SEHNR, CDR2 FQNEAQ (reference sequence). CDR3 protein: CASSLQGAAQPQHF. DNA for the CDR3: TGTGCCAGCAGCCTACAGGGGGCAGCTCAGCCCCAGCATTTT.

About this clone: Other DNA sequences in this specimen translate into the identical CDR3. The rearrangement links TRBV30 to TRBJ2-7, with D tentatively TRBD2 (5 bases). Germline V lookup: CDR1 GTSNPN, CDR2 SVGIG (reference sequence). The CDR3 has 11 amino acids. V lost 2 bases and J 3 bases, leaving 5 bases between the germline ends. CDR3 nucleotide sequence: TGTGCCTGGAGTAGCGGCTACGAGCAGTACTTC. It yields the protein CAWSSGYEQYF.

The J gene is TRBJ2-7, the V gene TRBV6-6; 8 bases are shared with TRBD2. Losses at the gene ends were 0 bases for V and 3 bases for J; bases not matched to a gene: 7. The CDR3 has 16 amino acids. In germline, CDR1 is MNHNY, CDR2 SVGAGI (reference sequence). The CDR3 bases are TGTGCCAGCAGTTACTCGTCACTAGCGGCCAGCTACGAGCAGTACTTC. The encoded protein is CASSYSSLAASYEQYF.

This clone was seen only a few times. The chain recombines TRBV15 with TRBJ2-1; D unclear. The V and J ends lost 4 bases and 10 bases respectively, with 14 bases between them. Germline CDR1 reads LNHNV; CDR2 reads YYDKDF (reference sequence). CDR3 length: 13 amino acids. CDR3 in DNA: TGTGCCACCAGCATCGGTCGCGCGACGGAGCAGTTCTTC. Its protein is CATSIGRATEQFF.

The V call is TRBV12-5, the J call TRBJ1-2; D unresolved. This CDR3 region has 12 residues. Germline V gives CDR1 LGHNT, CDR2 FRNRAP. Trimming took off 5 bases at V and 8 bases at J, with 12 bases between the two ends. Here the CDR3 reads CASGVGPWGYTF. The CDR3 region has the DNA TGTGCTAGTGGTGTGGGCCCTTGGGGCTACACCTTC.

This clone was counted only a few times. This sequence joins TRBV19 and TRBJ2-7, with TRBD2 matching over 7 bases. The CDR3 totals 16 residues. With 5 bases clipped from V and 2 bases from J, the junction kept 12 bases outside the gene matches. Germline values: CDR1 LNHDA, CDR2 SQIVND (reference sequence). The CDR3 sequence is CASSLLAREGPYEQYF. CDR3 coding DNA: TGTGCCAGTAGTCTGCTGGCGAGGGAGGGTCCCTACGAGCAGTACTTC.

CDR3 bases: TGTGCCAGCAGTGGATCAGGGGGCATCTACAATGAGCAGTTCTTC. Protein product: CASSGSGGIYNEQFF. The chain couples TRBV2 to TRBJ2-1; 8 positions agree with TRBD1. Germline V gives CDR1 SNHLY, CDR2 FYNNEI. After removal of 4 bases from V and 3 bases from J, the junction contained 5 bases not matched to a gene. This CDR3 is 15 amino acids long.

This chain links TRBV18 with TRBJ2-3; D gene ambiguous. The CDR3 is made up of 13 amino acids. Germline CDR1 and CDR2: KGHSH and LQKENI. Trimming stripped 6 bases from V and 4 bases from J, with 11 bases between. CDR3 in DNA: TGTGCCAGCTCGATAGGACGTTCAGATACGCAGTATTTT. Translation: CASSIGRSDTQYF.

This clone showed up just a few times. The rearrangement links TRBV7-2 to TRBJ2-1; 16 bases map to TRBD2. Germline values: CDR1 SGHTA, CDR2 FQGNSA. After removal of 5 bases from V and 4 bases from J, the junction contained 11 bases not matched to a gene. The CDR3 is 19 residues long. Written as DNA, the CDR3 is TGTGCCAGCAGCCGGGGGACTAGCGGGAGGGCCCCTACATACAATGAGCAGTTCTTC. Its translation: CASSRGTSGRAPTYNEQFF. The full variable domain, rest sourced from reference TRBV7-2 and TRBJ2-1, is GAGVSQSPSNKVTEKGKDVELRCDPISGHTALYWYRQSLGQGLEFLIYFQGNSAPDKSGLPSDRFSAERTGGSVSTLTIQRTQQEDSAVYLCASSRGTSGRAPTYNEQFFGPGTRLTVL.

This clone occurred a few times. The chain employs TRBV7-2 and TRBJ1-2, with D unresolved. Trimming removed 1 base at V and 9 bases at J, with 3 bases between. The CDR3 runs 10 residues. CDR1 and CDR2 (germline): SGHTA, FQGNSA. The CDR3 DNA sequence: TGTGCCAGCAGCTTAGGCCGCTACACCTTC. Protein sequence: CASSLGRYTF.

The V gene is TRBV4-3, the J gene TRBJ2-3; D remains unclear. Deletions cut 4 bases from V and 5 bases from J, with 13 bases between. Germline V gives CDR1 LGHNA, CDR2 YSLEER. This CDR3 contains 14 residues. The CDR3 reads CASSRQDGRDTQYF. The CDR3 DNA reads TGCGCCAGCAGCCGGCAGGACGGAAGAGATACGCAGTATTTT.

The genes are TRBV5-6 and TRBJ1-5; D perhaps matches TRBD1 (5 bases). CDR3 length equals 15 residues. The germline CDR1 and CDR2 sequences are SGHDT and YYEEEE. The V and J ends lost 4 bases and 2 bases respectively, with 13 bases between them. In nucleotides, the CDR3 is TGTGCCAGCAGCCTGACAGTTTTCGGCAATCAGCCCCAGCATTTT. Translation gives CASSLTVFGNQPQHF.

J is TRBJ2-7 and V is TRBV7-2; D not certain. V was shortened by 3 bases and J by 0 bases, with 6 bases between the two germline ends. This CDR3 has 13 residues. Germline CDR1 reads SGHTA; CDR2 reads FQGNSA. The CDR3 DNA is TGTGCCAGCAGCTTTCCTAACTCCTACGAGCAGTACTTC. Its protein product is CASSFPNSYEQYF.

The chain uses TRBV10-3 and TRBJ2-1; 9 positions match TRBD1. CDR1 is ENHRY and CDR2 is SYGVKD in the germline V gene. The CDR3 spans 14 residues. V lost 4 bases, J lost 4 bases, and 2 bases stayed unmatched. CDR3 coding DNA: TGTGCCATCAGTGCTGGACAGGGGTACAATGAGCAGTTCTTC. Translation gives CAISAGQGYNEQFF.

This clone was counted a few times. The chain has TRBV29-1 and TRBJ2-1; TRBD2 matches at 7 bases. Germline CDR1 and CDR2: SQVTM and ANQGSEA. The ends lost 7 bases at V and 9 bases at J; junction bases unmatched: 6. CDR3 size: 11 residues. CDR3 nucleotide sequence: TGCAGCGGTACTAGCGCGAGTGAGCAGTTCTTC. Translation gives CSGTSASEQFF.

This sequence joins TRBV29-1 and TRBJ2-3; D unresolved. Germline V gene lookup returns CDR1 SQVTM and CDR2 ANQGSEA. There are 12 residues in the CDR3. V was shortened by 4 bases and J by 6 bases, with 11 bases between the two germline ends. CDR3 DNA sequence: TGCAGCGTTGGTGGCCCGGTGGATACGCAGTATTTT. Translation: CSVGGPVDTQYF.

The rearrangement joins TRBV29-1 to TRBJ2-1; unclear D gene. The CDR3 extends over 14 amino acids. CDR1 and CDR2 from the germline V gene are SQVTM and ANQGSEA. The ends were cut back, 7 bases at V and 1 base at J, with 14 bases in the middle. CDR3 residues: CSATDPFSYNEQFF. The CDR3 coding sequence is TGCAGCGCCACCGACCCATTTTCCTACAATGAGCAGTTCTTC.

The chain has TRBV29-1 and TRBJ2-3, with 10 bases fitting TRBD2. CDR1 is SQVTM, CDR2 ANQGSEA, per germline. This CDR3 has 14 residues. The junction had 4 bases not matched to a gene; V was cut back by 3 bases and J by 4 bases. The CDR3 is CSVDVAGGPDTQYF. For the CDR3, the DNA is TGCAGCGTTGATGTAGCGGGAGGACCAGATACGCAGTATTTT.